A single sample is the source of the 10 T cell receptor beta chains below, sequenced in a study of blood T cells in healthy people across ages. Alongside a J-beta primer mix, a sample-barcoded 5' primer served in a second PCR lasting about 7 to 12 cycles. One entry per CDR3 protein results from TCRdb running MiXCR on the 5' RACE reads. The sample lists about 780,000 distinct CDR3 sequences, around 45% occurring once. Sequencing was carried out using blood. The receptor source for this set is a man older than 75 in good health.

This sequence joins TRBV9 and TRBJ1-4; D perhaps matches TRBD1 (6 bases). This CDR3 region has 14 residues. V was shortened by 6 bases and J by 5 bases, with 14 bases between the two germline ends. CDR1 and CDR2 (germline): SGDLS, YYNGEE. CDR3 in DNA: TGTGCCAGCACCAGAGGTGGACAGAATGAAAAACTGTTTTTT. Translation: CASTRGGQNEKLFF.

The chain is built from TRBV10-2 and TRBJ1-4; D may be TRBD1 (6 bases). CDR1 and CDR2 (germline): WSHSY, SAAADI. The CDR3 length is 15 residues. Trimming took 5 bases from V and 3 from J, leaving 13 bases between them. CDR3 nucleotides: TGCGCCAGCAGTTCCCGACAGGCCGCTAATGAAAAACTGTTTTTT. Amino acids: CASSSRQAANEKLFF.

J is TRBJ2-1 and V is TRBV20-1; D may be TRBD1 (6 bases). V was pared by 5 bases and J by 0 bases, with 14 bases between. The CDR3 spans 15 residues. CDR1 is DFQATT and CDR2 is SNEGSKA in the germline V gene (reference sequence). CDR3 coding DNA: TGCAGTGCTGAAGACAGGCCAAACTCCTACAATGAGCAGTTCTTC. Translation gives CSAEDRPNSYNEQFF.

This clonotype was seen ten or more times. The rearrangement links TRBV5-1 to TRBJ2-5, with 9 bases lining up with TRBD2. After removal of 4 bases from V and 0 bases from J, the junction contained 7 bases not matched to a gene. Per the germline V gene, CDR1 is SGHRS and CDR2 is YFSETQ. The CDR3 has 16 residues. As DNA, the CDR3 is TGCGCCAGCAGCAAGACTAGCGGACCGTACCAAGAGACCCAGTACTTC. Protein sequence: CASSKTSGPYQETQYF.

This clonotype has just a few counts. CDR3 bases: TGCAGTGCTGGTCAGACAGGCAATGAGCAGTTCTTC. Translation: CSAGQTGNEQFF. The chain is built from TRBV20-1 and TRBJ2-1; TRBD1 is a possible D gene (6 bases). This CDR3 has 12 residues. Germline V gene lookup returns CDR1 DFQATT and CDR2 SNEGSKA (reference sequence). Trimming pared 5 bases from V and 6 bases from J, leaving 11 bases between.

The rearrangement uses TRBV10-3 and TRBJ1-5, with 10 bases lining up with TRBD1. J was trimmed by 4 bases and V by 8 bases; bases with no gene match: 5. This CDR3 contains 14 residues. Germline V gene sequence: CDR1 ENHRY, CDR2 SYGVKD. As DNA, the CDR3 is TGTGCCATCGGCCCGGACAGGGGGAATCAGCCCCAGCATTTT. Amino acid sequence: CAIGPDRGNQPQHF.

This clonotype was counted ten times or more. The chain employs TRBV10-3 and TRBJ1-2; D is undetermined. The CDR3 length is 13 residues. V was cut by 2 bases and J by 6 bases, with 10 bases left in between. CDR1 ENHRY and CDR2 SYGVKD come from the germline V gene. The CDR3 DNA sequence: TGTGCCATCAGTGAGCCCGACGGTAATGGCTACACCTTC. The encoded protein is CAISEPDGNGYTF.

The chain has TRBV4-1 and TRBJ1-2; D unresolved. The length of the CDR3 is 12 residues. Germline CDR1 is MGHRA and CDR2 is YSYEKL. Trimming pared 1 base from V and 5 bases from J, leaving 5 bases between. DNA of the CDR3: TGCGCCAGCAGCCAAGCCGGGTATGGCTACACCTTC. This codes for CASSQAGYGYTF.

This clonotype has just a few counts. The chain combines TRBV25-1 with TRBJ2-7; tentatively, D is TRBD1 (5 bases). Trimming left V 2 bases short and J 0 bases short, with 8 bases between. This CDR3 comprises 14 residues. Germline V gives CDR1 MGHDK, CDR2 SYGVNS. The CDR3 is CASSEVDNSYEQYF. CDR3 bases: TGTGCCAGCAGTGAAGTGGACAACTCCTACGAGCAGTACTTC.

This clonotype was seen a few times. The chain uses TRBV29-1 and TRBJ2-1, with D perhaps matching TRBD1 (6 bases). V was pared by 4 bases and J by 5 bases, with 9 bases between. CDR3 length equals 12 residues. The germline gives CDR1 SQVTM, CDR2 ANQGSEA. The CDR3 spells CSVGRTDNEQFF. The CDR3 region has the DNA TGCAGCGTTGGGAGGACAGACAATGAGCAGTTCTTC.